A single sample gave rise to the 17 T cell receptor beta chains below, sequenced in a study of early T cells in non-severe SARS-CoV-2 infection. MiXCR was run by TCRdb on the 5' RACE reads, yielding one entry per CDR3 protein. The table lists 95,000 to 150,000 distinct CDR3 sequences, just under 15% of them singletons. The sequencing input was whole blood. Receptors were obtained from an adult who was a healthcare worker with PCR-confirmed SARS-CoV-2 infection or an uninfected control (not recorded which).

This clonotype was seen repeatedly, ten times or more. DNA of the CDR3: TGTGCCAGCAGCGTGAGAACGAACACCGGGGAGCTGTTTTTT. This translates into CASSVRTNTGELFF. V is TRBV7-8 and J is TRBJ2-2; D is undetermined. Trimming shortened V by 5 bases and J by 0 bases, and 7 bases separated the two germline ends. Germline CDR1 is SGHVS and CDR2 is FQNEAQ. The CDR3 loop spans 14 amino acids.

This clonotype appeared a few times. The chain joins TRBV6-6 to TRBJ2-1, with 9 bases lining up with TRBD2. Losses at the gene ends were 1 base for V and 5 bases for J; bases not matched to a gene: 0. The CDR3 covers 14 residues. Per germline, CDR1 MNHNY and CDR2 SVGAGI (reference sequence). The CDR3 DNA follows: TGTGCCAGCAGTTACTTAGCGGGGGACAATGAGCAGTTCTTC. Residues: CASSYLAGDNEQFF.

This clonotype was counted a few times. The chain couples TRBV12-5 to TRBJ1-2; tentative D call: TRBD1 (6 bases). CDR1 is LGHNT and CDR2 is FRNRAP in the germline V gene. The CDR3 spans 13 residues. Trimming left V 3 bases short and J 7 bases short, with 12 bases between. The CDR3 loop reads CASGFQGSGGYTF. CDR3 coding DNA: TGTGCTAGTGGTTTTCAGGGGAGTGGTGGCTACACCTTC. The whole variable domain, filled in from reference TRBV12-5 and TRBJ1-2, reads DARVTQTPRHKVTEMGQEVTMRCQPILGHNTVFWYRQTMMQGLELLAYFRNRAPLDDSGMPKDRFSAEMPDATLATLKIQPSEPRDSAVYFCASGFQGSGGYTFGSGTRLTVV.

The V call is TRBV9, the J call TRBJ2-3; TRBD2 is a possible D gene (6 bases). V was cut by 4 bases and J by 0 bases, with 15 bases left in between. The CDR3 totals 16 residues. Germline assignment: CDR1 SGDLS and CDR2 YYNGEE. The CDR3 sequence is CASSPTAGRSTDTQYF. CDR3 DNA sequence: TGTGCCAGCAGCCCCACCGCGGGGCGGAGCACAGATACGCAGTATTTT.

This clonotype occurred a few times. The chain is built from TRBV20-1 and TRBJ1-5; 9 nucleotides agree with TRBD1. Germline lookup yields CDR1 DFQATT and CDR2 SNEGSKA (reference sequence). The V gene end was trimmed by 0 bases and the J gene end by 4 bases; junction bases not matched to a gene: 7. The CDR3 has 16 residues. CDR3 in amino acids: CSAREEVTGGNQPQHF. Written as DNA, the CDR3 is TGCAGTGCTAGAGAGGAAGTGACAGGGGGTAATCAGCCCCAGCATTTT.

This clonotype appeared many times. V and J are TRBV12-3 or TRBV12-4 and TRBJ1-5, with TRBD1 as a possible D gene (5 bases). CDR3 length: 13 residues. Trimming cost V 6 bases and J 5 bases, with 11 bases left between them. The CDR3 nucleotides read TGTGCCAGCAGCCGAGACAGAGATCAGCCCCAGCATTTT. Encoded protein: CASSRDRDQPQHF.

This clonotype was counted only a few times. This chain joins TRBV12-3 or TRBV12-4 and TRBJ1-1, with D possibly matching TRBD1 (6 bases). Trimming shortened V by 7 bases and J by 4 bases, and 13 bases separated the two germline ends. The CDR3 spans 13 residues. The CDR3 DNA reads TGTGCCAGCATACAAGACAGGCTCACTGAAGCTTTCTTT. Residues: CASIQDRLTEAFF.

Only a few counts were recorded for this clonotype. J is TRBJ2-1 and V is TRBV7-2, with 8 nucleotides matching TRBD2. Per germline, CDR1 SGHTA and CDR2 FQGNSA. V shed 5 bases and J 1 base; nucleotides not matched to a gene: 4. The CDR3 sequence is 15 residues long. In nucleotides, the CDR3 is TGTGCCAGCAGCCCCGGGGGGGAATCCTACAATGAGCAGTTCTTC. It translates to CASSPGGESYNEQFF. The full variable domain, rest sourced from reference TRBV7-2 and TRBJ2-1, is GAGVSQSPSNKVTEKGKDVELRCDPISGHTALYWYRQSLGQGLEFLIYFQGNSAPDKSGLPSDRFSAERTGGSVSTLTIQRTQQEDSAVYLCASSPGGESYNEQFFGPGTRLTVL.

This clonotype has a handful of counts. This chain uses TRBV4-1 with TRBJ2-2; the D gene is possibly TRBD1 (5 bases). Trimming took 2 bases from V and 4 from J, leaving 11 bases between them. This CDR3 region has 15 residues. Per the germline V gene, CDR1 is MGHRA and CDR2 is YSYEKL. CDR3 sequence (DNA): TGCGCCAGCAGCCAATATTATAGGGGCACCGGGGAGCTGTTTTTT. Translated: CASSQYYRGTGELFF.

V gene TRBV7-9 combines with J gene TRBJ1-2, with 8 bases identical to TRBD1. V lost 5 bases and J lost 4; bases outside the gene matches: 3. From germline, CDR1 is SEHNR and CDR2 FQNEAQ (reference sequence). The CDR3 covers 13 residues. The CDR3 DNA reads as TGTGCCAGCAGCACCGGGACAGGCTATGGCTACACCTTC. Translating gives CASSTGTGYGYTF.

V usage is TRBV29-1 and J usage is TRBJ1-4, with TRBD1 matching over 9 bases. The CDR3 is made up of 11 amino acids. With 7 bases clipped from V and 8 bases from J, the junction kept 2 bases outside the gene matches. Germline V CDR1 and CDR2: SQVTM, ANQGSEA. The CDR3 DNA reads as TGCAGCGCCGGGACAGGGGAAAAACTGTTTTTT. It encodes CSAGTGEKLFF.

This clonotype was counted a few times. The chain recombines TRBV10-3 with TRBJ2-3; D remains unclear. The V gene's germline CDR1 is ENHRY and CDR2 SYGVKD. This CDR3 has 10 residues. V was shortened by 8 bases and J by 3 bases, with 3 bases between the two germline ends. CDR3 bases: TGTGCCATCGGGACAGATACGCAGTATTTT. Its protein is CAIGTDTQYF.

This clonotype has a count of ten or more. The chain combines TRBV2 with TRBJ1-5; possibly TRBD1 for D (6 bases). CDR1 SNHLY and CDR2 FYNNEI come from the germline V gene. V gave up 4 bases and J gave up 9 bases, with 13 bases separating them. The CDR3 has 13 residues. The CDR3 DNA is TGTGCCAGCAGTGGGGACACGCGTCTGCCCCAGCATTTT. Its translation: CASSGDTRLPQHF.

This clonotype was found a few times. This chain links TRBV4-1 with TRBJ2-6; D uncertain. The V gene's germline CDR1 is MGHRA and CDR2 YSYEKL. Trimming took off 5 bases at V and 1 base at J, with 12 bases between the two ends. The CDR3 length is 16 residues. CDR3 in DNA: TGCGCCAGCAGCAACCCAACGACTTCTGGGGCCAACGTCCTGACTTTC. Amino acid sequence: CASSNPTTSGANVLTF.

This clonotype has a count of ten or more. The chain carries TRBV5-1 and TRBJ2-3; TRBD2 matches 8 bases. The CDR3 has 13 residues. The germline V gene encodes CDR1 SGHRS and CDR2 YFSETQ. V lost 5 bases, J lost 5 bases, and 4 bases stayed unmatched. CDR3 sequence (DNA): TGCGCCAGCAGTAGCGGGGCCCTAGATACGCAGTATTTT. Protein: CASSSGALDTQYF.

This clonotype was picked up a small number of times. This chain links TRBV20-1 with TRBJ1-6, with TRBD1 matching over 10 bases. Trimming at V came to 2 bases and at J to 8 bases, leaving 3 bases not matched to a gene. Germline V gives CDR1 DFQATT, CDR2 SNEGSKA (reference sequence). The CDR3 covers 14 residues. DNA for the CDR3: TGCAGTGCTAGAACCGGGACAGGGGATTCACCCCTCCACTTT. Protein: CSARTGTGDSPLHF.

This chain uses TRBV5-5 with TRBJ2-3, with D uncertain. V lost 4 bases, J lost 13 bases, and 16 bases lay in between. The CDR3 length is 12 residues. Germline lookup yields CDR1 SGHKS and CDR2 YYEKEE (reference sequence). The CDR3: CASSDDLTRKYF. In nucleotides, the CDR3 is TGTGCCAGCAGCGACGACCTGACGAGGAAGTATTTT.